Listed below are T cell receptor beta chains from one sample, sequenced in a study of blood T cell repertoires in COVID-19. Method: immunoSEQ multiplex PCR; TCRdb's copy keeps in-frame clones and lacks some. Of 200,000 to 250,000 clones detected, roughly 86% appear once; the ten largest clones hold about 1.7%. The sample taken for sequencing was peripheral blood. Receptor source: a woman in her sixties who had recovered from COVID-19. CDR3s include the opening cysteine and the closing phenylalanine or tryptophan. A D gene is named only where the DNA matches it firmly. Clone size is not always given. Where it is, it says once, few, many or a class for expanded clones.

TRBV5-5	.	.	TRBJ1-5	CASSLGGGGQPQHF	TGTGCCAGCAGCTTGGGAGGCGGGGGTCAGCCCCAGCATTTT
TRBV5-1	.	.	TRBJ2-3	CASSLDRHTDTQYF	TGCGCCAGCAGCTTAGACAGGCACACAGATACGCAGTATTTT
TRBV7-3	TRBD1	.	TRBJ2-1	CASSDGQGPYNEQFF	TGTGCCAGCAGCGATGGACAGGGTCCCTACAATGAGCAGTTCTTC
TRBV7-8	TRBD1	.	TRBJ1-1	CASSQDRGVAFF	TGTGCCAGCAGCCAGGACAGGGGGGTAGCTTTCTTT
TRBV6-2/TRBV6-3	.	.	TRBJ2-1	CASSYGPSSYNEQFF	TGTGCCAGCAGTTACGGGCCGAGCTCCTACAATGAGCAGTTCTTC
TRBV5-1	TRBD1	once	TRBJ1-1	CASSFLTGSNTEAFF	TGCGCCAGCAGCTTCCTGACAGGGTCGAACACTGAAGCTTTCTTT
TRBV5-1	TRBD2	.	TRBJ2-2	CASSFSGGATGELFF	TGCGCCAGCAGCTTTAGCGGGGGGGCCACCGGGGAGCTGTTTTTT
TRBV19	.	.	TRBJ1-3	CASSTQVSGNTIYF	TGTGCCAGTAGTACGCAGGTCTCTGGAAACACCATATATTTT
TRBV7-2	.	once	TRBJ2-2	CASSLTGGYAAGELFF	TGTGCCAGCAGCTTGACCGGAGGGTATGCTGCCGGGGAGCTGTTTTTT
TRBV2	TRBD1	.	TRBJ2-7	CASSPQGAYYEQYF	TGTGCCAGCAGCCCCCAGGGGGCGTATTACGAGCAGTACTTC
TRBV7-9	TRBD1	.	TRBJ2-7	CASSPRTGTGTYEQYF	TGTGCCAGCAGCCCCAGGACCGGGACAGGGACCTACGAGCAGTACTTC
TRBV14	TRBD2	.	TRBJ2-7	CASSAGLAYEQYF	TGTGCCAGCAGCGCGGGACTAGCGTACGAGCAGTACTTC
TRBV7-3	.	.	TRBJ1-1	CASSLTVGANTEAFF	TGTGCCAGCAGCTTAACAGTGGGGGCCAACACTGAAGCTTTCTTT
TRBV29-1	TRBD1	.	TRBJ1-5	CSVELTGESNQPQHF	TGCAGCGTTGAACTGACAGGGGAGAGCAATCAGCCCCAGCATTTT
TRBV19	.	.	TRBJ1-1	CASRPGNTEAFF	TGTGCCAGTAGACCGGGGAACACTGAAGCTTTCTTT
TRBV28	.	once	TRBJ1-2	CASRTSGTPYGYTF	TGTGCCAGCAGAACCTCCGGGACACCATATGGCTACACCTTC
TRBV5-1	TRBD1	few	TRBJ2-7	CASSHRDRGPYEQYF	TGCGCCAGCAGCCACCGGGACAGGGGGCCCTACGAGCAGTACTTC
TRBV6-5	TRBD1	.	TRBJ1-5	CASSGTGDQPQHF	TGTGCCAGCAGCGGGACAGGGGATCAGCCCCAGCATTTT
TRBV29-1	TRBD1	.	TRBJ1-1	CSALLGTGGSTEAFF	TGCAGCGCCCTGCTTGGGACAGGGGGTAGCACTGAAGCTTTCTTT
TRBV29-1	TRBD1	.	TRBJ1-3	CSVVSGQGLNTIYF	TGCAGCGTTGTAAGCGGACAGGGTTTAAACACCATATATTTT
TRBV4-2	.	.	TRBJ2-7	CASSQAGFHEQYF	TGTGCCAGCAGCCAAGCAGGGTTCCACGAGCAGTACTTC
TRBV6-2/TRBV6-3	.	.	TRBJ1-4	CASSGQSNEKLFF	TGTGCCAGCAGTGGACAGAGCAATGAAAAACTGTTTTTT
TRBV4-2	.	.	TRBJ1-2	CASRGHDGSYGYTF	TGTGCCAGCAGGGGACACGACGGTTCCTATGGCTACACCTTC
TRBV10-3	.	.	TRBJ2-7	CAISDPMARQSF	TGTGCCATCAGTGACCCAATGGCAAGACAGAGCTTC
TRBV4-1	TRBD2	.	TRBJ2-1	CASSQEGSGGAAYNEQFF	TGCGCCAGCAGCCAAGAGGGTAGCGGGGGGGCGGCGTACAATGAGCAGTTCTTC
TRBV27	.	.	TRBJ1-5	CATTGNQPQHF	TGTGCCACCACCGGGAATCAGCCCCAGCATTTT
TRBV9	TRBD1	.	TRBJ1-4	CASSAGGQGPNEKLFF	TGTGCCAGCAGCGCTGGGGGACAGGGCCCTAATGAAAAACTGTTTTTT
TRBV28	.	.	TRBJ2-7	CASIPLGAREQYF	TGTGCCAGCATCCCCCTAGGGGCACGCGAGCAGTACTTC